This T cell receptor (beta chain) was found in a study of Graves' ophthalmopathy and Graves' hyperthyroidism. Amplified material comprised TCR beta CDR3 regions derived from RNA transcripts. First-round RT-PCR relied on HTBI primers, and a second-round multiplex PCR came next. TCRdb recomputed calls from the multiplex PCR reads with MiXCR, one row per CDR3 protein. In the table there are fewer than 350,000 distinct CDR3 sequences, roughly a sixth of which are singletons. This CDR3 comprises 15 residues. Germline V gives CDR1 SGHNT, CDR2 YYREEE (reference sequence). This clonotype was recorded once. The junction shows a germline mismatch at one end, possibly a read error.

The receptor's source is an adult man with Graves' ophthalmopathy. The chain is built from TRBV5-4 and TRBJ2-2; weak D call: TRBD2 (5 bases). Sequencing used peripheral blood. CDR3 coding DNA: TGTGCCGGCAGCTTGGCCGGGCGGGACACCGGGGAGCTGTTTTTT. This gives the protein CAGSLAGRDTGELFF.